The 32 T cell receptor beta chains below were found in one sample sequenced in a study of beta chain features in type 1 diabetes. Their target antigens are unknown. The authors reverse transcribed all of the isolated RNA, so sequencing captured expressed TCRB transcripts. TCRdb keeps only in-frame clones here, not all; method: immunoSEQ multiplex PCR. The sample consists of some 150,000 clones, about 13% of them appearing once. Regarding the study as a whole: Within each of all four CD4+ subsets, Type 1 diabetes patients had TCRB CDR3s that were moderately but significantly shorter.

Material for sequencing was central memory CD4+ T cells from blood. The receptors stem from a young man with type 1 diabetes.

On this clone itself: Other DNA sequences in this specimen translate into the identical CDR3. V gene TRBV29-1 combines with J gene TRBJ1-2; TRBD1 is a possible D gene (6 bases). V was shortened by 4 bases and J by 5 bases, with 11 bases between the two germline ends. Germline-derived CDR1 and CDR2 are SQVTM and ANQGSEA. The length of the CDR3 is 12 residues. CDR3 DNA sequence: TGCAGCGTTGGCGAAGGGGGGTATGGCTACACCTTC. This encodes CSVGEGGYGYTF.

This chain connects TRBV6-5 to TRBJ1-1; D is unclear. Deletions cut 0 bases from V and 5 bases from J, with 13 bases between. Germline loops: CDR1 MNHEY, CDR2 SVGAGI. The CDR3 is 15 residues long. This CDR3 reads CASSYSTQVGTEAFF. The DNA for the CDR3 is TGTGCCAGCAGTTACTCGACGCAGGTTGGAACTGAAGCTTTCTTT.

This clone was counted ten times or more. The chain employs TRBV28 and TRBJ2-7, with 7 nucleotides matching TRBD1. The germline V gene encodes CDR1 MDHEN and CDR2 SYDVKM. The V gene end was trimmed by 2 bases and the J gene end by 5 bases; junction bases not matched to a gene: 6. This CDR3 region has 14 residues. The CDR3 sequence is CASSLSPDRDEQYF. The CDR3 DNA is TGTGCCAGCAGTTTAAGTCCCGACAGGGACGAGCAGTACTTC.

In this sample, this clone turned up a few times. The CDR3 loop reads CASSYGRDYTTDTQYF. The CDR3 nucleotides are TGTGCCAGCAGTTATGGCCGGGACTATACCACAGATACGCAGTATTTT. The chain has TRBV6-5 and TRBJ2-3; the match to TRBD2 covers 7 bases. Germline CDR1 reads MNHEY; CDR2 reads SVGAGI. The length of the CDR3 is 16 residues. Germline trimming cut 3 bases from V and 2 bases from J; bases unmatched to any gene: 8.

The chain recombines TRBV7-6 with TRBJ2-7; a weak D match, TRBD1 (5 bases). The CDR3 runs to 16 residues. V lost 0 bases to trimming and J lost 6 bases, with 18 bases between them. Germline assignment: CDR1 SGHVS and CDR2 FNYEAQ. For the CDR3, the DNA is TGTGCCAGCAGCTTAGCCTCGGACACAGTAGTAGGCGAGCAGTACTTC. Translating gives CASSLASDTVVGEQYF.

The rearrangement uses TRBV2 and TRBJ1-6, with 7 bases fitting TRBD1. The ends lost 4 bases at V and 7 bases at J; junction bases unmatched: 10. Germline-derived CDR1 and CDR2 are SNHLY and FYNNEI. This CDR3 has 16 amino acids. The CDR3 spells CASSGPRTGGNSPLHF. The CDR3 DNA is TGTGCCAGCAGTGGACCGCGGACAGGAGGGAATTCACCCCTCCACTTT.

V and J are TRBV6-5 and TRBJ1-1, with unresolved D. Deletions cut 4 bases from V and 4 bases from J, with 16 bases between. The length of the CDR3 is 15 residues. The germline gives CDR1 MNHEY, CDR2 SVGAGI. CDR3 bases: TGTGCCAGCAGTTCCCGTTCCGGCCAGTCCACTGAAGCTTTCTTT. This translates into CASSSRSGQSTEAFF.

This clone was seen only a few times. This sequence joins TRBV10-3 and TRBJ1-1, with 9 bases aligning to TRBD1. There are 15 residues in the CDR3. V shed 9 bases, J shed 1 base, and the junction held 9 bases outside the gene matches. CDR1 and CDR2 (germline): ENHRY, SYGVKD. CDR3 bases: TGTGCCATGGCGGAACGGGGACAGGGGAACACTGAAGCTTTCTTT. Translated: CAMAERGQGNTEAFF.

There are a few counts of this clone. The chain has TRBV5-1 and TRBJ1-2; D not resolved. The V and J ends lost 0 bases and 3 bases respectively, with 6 bases between them. The CDR3 runs to 13 residues. Looked up from germline, CDR1 is SGHRS and CDR2 is YFSETQ. The CDR3 protein is CASSLVTDYGYTF. The CDR3 DNA reads as TGCGCCAGCAGCTTGGTTACAGACTATGGCTACACCTTC.

The chain combines TRBV5-6 with TRBJ1-6; unclear D gene. Germline CDR1 reads SGHDT; CDR2 reads YYEEEE. The CDR3 contains 14 residues. Trimming removed 4 bases from V and 6 bases from J, with 11 bases in between. For the CDR3, the DNA is TGTGCCAGCAGCGTCAGGATGGGTAATTCACCCCTCCACTTT. Translated: CASSVRMGNSPLHF. The full variable domain, with the rest looked up from reference TRBV5-6 and TRBJ1-6, is DAGVTQSPTHLIKTRGQQVTLRCSPKSGHDTVSWYQQALGQGPQFIFQYYEEEERQRGNFPDRFSGHQFPNYSSELNVNALLLGDSALYLCASSVRMGNSPLHFGNGTRLTVT.

J is TRBJ1-2 and V is TRBV6-5, with D uncertain. Germline V gene sequence: CDR1 MNHEY, CDR2 SVGAGI. Between the trimmed V and J ends, which lost 6 bases and 1 base, there was a span of 9 bases. CDR3 length equals 13 residues. The CDR3 protein is CASRLDLNYGYTF. The CDR3 DNA reads as TGTGCCAGCAGATTGGACCTTAACTATGGCTACACCTTC.

CDR3 sequence (DNA): TGCGCCAGCAGGGACGGGACAGTCGGAAACACCATATATTTT. Its translation: CASRDGTVGNTIYF. The V and J genes are TRBV5-1 and TRBJ1-3; 7 bases fit TRBD1. V lost 5 bases to trimming and J lost 4 bases; unmatched junction nucleotides: 6. CDR1 SGHRS and CDR2 YFSETQ come from the germline V gene. The CDR3 is 14 residues long.

The chain uses TRBV7-2 and TRBJ1-2; D gene uncertain. Germline lookup yields CDR1 SGHTA and CDR2 FQGNSA. This CDR3 is 12 amino acids long. V lost 1 base and J lost 7, with 7 bases in between. CDR3 DNA: TGTGCCAGCAGCTTAGACTTCCTTGGCTACACCTTC. Translated, it gives CASSLDFLGYTF.

J is TRBJ2-7 and V is TRBV6-5; the D gene is possibly TRBD1 (6 bases). Trimming took off 7 bases at V and 0 bases at J, with 16 bases between the two ends. From germline, CDR1 is MNHEY and CDR2 SVGAGI. The CDR3 loop spans 15 amino acids. CDR3 sequence (DNA): TGTGCCAGCAACGACCCGAGGGGGAGCTCCTACGAGCAGTACTTC. Its protein product is CASNDPRGSSYEQYF.

The rearrangement links TRBV7-7 to TRBJ2-1, with 11 bases matching TRBD1. Germline-derived CDR1 and CDR2 are SSHAT and FNYEAQ (reference sequence). The CDR3 has 14 amino acids. After removal of 3 bases from V and 9 bases from J, the junction contained 4 bases not matched to a gene. CDR3 residues: CASSFGQGAGEQFF. For the CDR3, the DNA is TGTGCCAGCAGCTTTGGACAGGGGGCCGGTGAGCAGTTCTTC.

This clone was recorded once. The chain is built from TRBV11-2 and TRBJ2-3, with 7 bases identical to TRBD1. Trimming took 5 bases from V and 0 from J; bases not matched to a gene: 5. The CDR3 consists of 15 residues. Germline-derived CDR1 and CDR2 are SGHAT and FQNNGV. CDR3 coding DNA: TGTGCCAGCAGCCCGGGACAGCTTAGCACAGATACGCAGTATTTT. Encoded protein: CASSPGQLSTDTQYF. Based on the CDR3 plus reference TRBV11-2 and TRBJ2-3, the full variable domain is EAGVAQSPRYKIIEKRQSVAFWCNPISGHATLYWYQQILGQGPKLLIQFQNNGVVDDSQLPKDRFSAERLKGVDSTLKIQPAKLEDSAVYLCASSPGQLSTDTQYFGPGTRLTVL.

This clone was observed a few times. Other DNA sequences in this sample translate to the same CDR3. The V gene is TRBV9, the J gene TRBJ1-1, with D perhaps TRBD1 (5 bases). V was shortened by 0 bases and J by 4 bases, with 10 bases between the two germline ends. This CDR3 comprises 14 residues. Germline-derived CDR1 and CDR2 are SGDLS and YYNGEE. The chain's CDR3 is CASSVAGGSTEAFF. The CDR3 DNA sequence: TGTGCCAGCAGCGTAGCTGGGGGGAGCACTGAAGCTTTCTTT.

This clone occurred a few times. V gene TRBV5-1 combines with J gene TRBJ1-6; D might be TRBD1 (6 bases). The V end lost 3 bases, the J end lost 9 bases, and 13 bases lay between the germline ends. The germline V gene has CDR1 SGHRS and CDR2 YFSETQ. CDR3 length: 14 amino acids. CDR3 sequence reads: CASSSSGGRSPLHF. The CDR3, as DNA: TGCGCCAGCAGCTCAAGTGGGGGGCGTTCACCCCTCCACTTT.

The V and J genes are TRBV11-2 and TRBJ1-2, with 9 bases identical to TRBD1. Germline V lookup: CDR1 SGHAT, CDR2 FQNNGV. The length of the CDR3 is 16 residues. With 3 bases clipped from V and 4 bases from J, the junction kept 9 bases outside the gene matches. The CDR3 here is CASSLRTQGASYGYTF. CDR3 coding DNA: TGTGCCAGCAGCTTGAGAACACAGGGGGCGAGCTATGGCTACACCTTC.

This clone was picked up a small number of times. The chain is built from TRBV6-1 and TRBJ2-1, with D perhaps TRBD2 (6 bases). This CDR3 is 15 amino acids long. Germline CDR1 reads MNHNS; CDR2 reads SASEGT. Trimming shortened V by 4 bases and J by 2 bases, and 12 bases separated the two germline ends. The CDR3 DNA is TGTGCCAGCAGTGGGGACTCCAGGCCCTACAATGAGCAGTTCTTC. Its protein is CASSGDSRPYNEQFF.

In its sample, this clone was seen a few times. The chain is built from TRBV4-1 and TRBJ2-1; D call uncertain. The germline V gene encodes CDR1 MGHRA and CDR2 YSYEKL. The CDR3 runs 13 residues. V lost 3 bases to trimming and J lost 9 bases, with 12 bases between them. The CDR3 loop is CASSQSGPSEQFF. DNA for the CDR3: TGCGCCAGCAGCCAGTCAGGACCCAGTGAGCAGTTCTTC.

The chain is built from TRBV29-1 and TRBJ1-4; no clear D gene. CDR3 size: 13 residues. The ends were cut back, 6 bases at V and 3 bases at J, with 11 bases in the middle. CDR1 is SQVTM, CDR2 ANQGSEA, per germline. The CDR3 DNA reads TGCAGCGTGGCCCCCCGTTCTAATGAAAAACTGTTTTTT. As protein: CSVAPRSNEKLFF.

This clone has only a few counts. The CDR3 region is CASSRLREQFF. DNA for the CDR3: TGTGCCAGCAGCCGACTGCGGGAGCAGTTCTTC. The chain links TRBV14 to TRBJ2-1; unclear D gene. CDR3 length equals 11 residues. Germline V lookup: CDR1 SGHDN, CDR2 FVKESK. Between the trimmed V and J ends, which lost 4 bases and 10 bases, there was a span of 8 bases.

This clone was seen only a few times. This may be a read error: a much more frequent sequence differs by one nucleotide. V usage is TRBV7-9 and J usage is TRBJ2-5, with D uncertain. This CDR3 is built from 12 residues. Trimming pared 3 bases from V and 5 bases from J, leaving 7 bases between. Germline V gene sequence: CDR1 SEHNR, CDR2 FQNEAQ (reference sequence). Here the CDR3 reads CASSFVGETQYF. The CDR3 region has the DNA TGTGCCAGCAGCTTCGTCGGGGAGACCCAGTACTTC.

The gene calls are TRBV27 and TRBJ2-7, with TRBD1 matching over 7 bases. V dropped 2 bases and J dropped 4; count of bases not matched to a gene: 5. The CDR3 sequence is 14 residues long. The germline CDR1 and CDR2 sequences are MNHEY and SMNVEV (reference sequence). CDR3 loop: CASSLRGGLYEQYF. For the CDR3, the DNA is TGTGCCAGCAGTTTACGAGGGGGCCTATACGAGCAGTACTTC.

CDR3 loop: CASSPRDSPRSSYNSPLHF. The CDR3 DNA follows: TGTGCCAGCAGCCCCCGGGACAGTCCCAGGAGCTCCTATAATTCACCCCTCCACTTT. The chain employs TRBV7-2 and TRBJ1-6; TRBD1 agrees at 7 bases. V lost 5 bases and J lost 0; bases outside the gene matches: 13. The germline CDR1 and CDR2 sequences are SGHTA and FQGNSA. CDR3 length: 19 amino acids.

The genes are TRBV7-8 and TRBJ2-5; D is possibly TRBD2 (6 bases). Trimming cost V 5 bases and J 9 bases, with 25 bases left between them. From germline, CDR1 is SGHVS and CDR2 FQNEAQ. This CDR3 has 16 residues. The CDR3 DNA reads as TGTGCCAGCAGCCAAGCTGGGGGACTTTCCTCGATGCCCCAGTACTTC. The encoded protein is CASSQAGGLSSMPQYF. Full variable domain (rest looked up from reference TRBV7-8 and TRBJ2-5): GAGVSQSPRYKVAKRGQDVALRCDPISGHVSLFWYQQALGQGPEFLTYFQNEAQLDKSGLPSDRFFAERPEGSVSTLKIQRTQQEDSAVYLCASSQAGGLSSMPQYFGPGTRLLVL.

V is TRBV6-1 and J is TRBJ2-7; possible D gene TRBD2, 6 bases. Per the germline V gene, CDR1 is MNHNS and CDR2 is SASEGT. Deletions cut 6 bases from V and 3 bases from J, with 12 bases between. This CDR3 contains 13 residues. The CDR3 nucleotides read TGTGCCAGCAGAACCGGAGGGGACTACGAGCAGTACTTC. Translation gives CASRTGGDYEQYF.

Ten or more counts support this clone. This chain uses TRBV30 with TRBJ2-1; TRBD2 aligns across 11 bases. Germline CDR1 reads GTSNPN; CDR2 reads SVGIG (reference sequence). The V segment lost 0 bases and the J segment 6 bases; nucleotides outside the gene matches: 7. The CDR3 consists of 16 residues. In DNA, the CDR3 is TGTGCCTGGAGTGTGGGGACTAGCGGCACTCTCAATGAGCAGTTCTTC. Translated, it gives CAWSVGTSGTLNEQFF.

This clone was found a few times. The chain uses TRBV15 and TRBJ1-2; D is perhaps TRBD1 (6 bases). Trimming took 6 bases from V and 8 from J, leaving 22 bases between them. CDR1 is LNHNV and CDR2 is YYDKDF in the germline V gene (reference sequence). The length of the CDR3 is 15 residues. The CDR3 reads CATSTLAGGARGYTF. The CDR3 DNA sequence: TGTGCCACCAGTACCTTGGCGGGGGGCGCAAGGGGCTACACCTTC.

The V gene is TRBV2, the J gene TRBJ2-1; D not resolved. Looked up from germline, CDR1 is SNHLY and CDR2 is FYNNEI. The CDR3 has 13 amino acids. Trimming removed 1 base from V and 4 bases from J, with 5 bases in between. Here the CDR3 DNA reads TGTGCCAGCAGTGAAGGGCAGTACAATGAGCAGTTCTTC. It yields the protein CASSEGQYNEQFF.

The chain couples TRBV27 to TRBJ2-1; 7 bases are a match to TRBD2. From germline, CDR1 is MNHEY and CDR2 SMNVEV (reference sequence). V dropped 0 bases and J dropped 5; count of bases not matched to a gene: 13. The CDR3 spans 18 residues. CDR3 DNA: TGTGCCAGCAGTTTATCGTGGACTAGTGCCTCAAGGAACAATGAGCAGTTCTTC. The encoded protein is CASSLSWTSASRNNEQFF.